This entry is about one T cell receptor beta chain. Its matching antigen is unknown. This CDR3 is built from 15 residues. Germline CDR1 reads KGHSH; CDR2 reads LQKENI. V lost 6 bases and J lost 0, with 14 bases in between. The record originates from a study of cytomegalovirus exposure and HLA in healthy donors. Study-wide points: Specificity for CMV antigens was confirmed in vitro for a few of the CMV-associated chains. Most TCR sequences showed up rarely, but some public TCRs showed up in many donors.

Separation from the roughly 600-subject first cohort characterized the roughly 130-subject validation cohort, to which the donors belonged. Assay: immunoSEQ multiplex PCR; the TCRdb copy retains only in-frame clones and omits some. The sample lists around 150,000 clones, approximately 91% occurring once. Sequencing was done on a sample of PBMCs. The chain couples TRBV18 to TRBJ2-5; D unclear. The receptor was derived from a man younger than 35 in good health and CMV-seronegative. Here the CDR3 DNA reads TGTGCCAGCTCGCCGCAGGCTACGTACCAAGAGACCCAGTACTTC. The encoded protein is CASSPQATYQETQYF.